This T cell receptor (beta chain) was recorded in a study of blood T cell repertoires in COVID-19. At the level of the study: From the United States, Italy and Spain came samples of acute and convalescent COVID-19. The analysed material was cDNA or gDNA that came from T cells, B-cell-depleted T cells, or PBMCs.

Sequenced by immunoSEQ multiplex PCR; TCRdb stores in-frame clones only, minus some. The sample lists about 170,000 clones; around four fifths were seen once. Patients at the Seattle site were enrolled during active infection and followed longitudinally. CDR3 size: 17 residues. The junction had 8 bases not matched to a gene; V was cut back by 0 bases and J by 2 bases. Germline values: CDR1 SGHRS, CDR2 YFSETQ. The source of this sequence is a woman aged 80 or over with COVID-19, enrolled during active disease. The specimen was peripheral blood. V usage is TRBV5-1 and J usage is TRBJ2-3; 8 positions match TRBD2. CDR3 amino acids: CASSLVTGGGNTDTQYF. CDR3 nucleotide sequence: TGCGCCAGCAGCTTGGTCACGGGAGGGGGAAACACAGATACGCAGTATTTT.